A single sample is the source of the 14 T cell receptor beta chains below, sequenced in a study of CD8 T cells in ankylosing spondylitis. Study findings and constraints: Blood of patients with ankylosing spondylitis appeared to be characterized by a TCR beta motif of fewer than 10 highly homologous variants.

TCRdb called the 5' RACE reads again in MiXCR, with one record for every CDR3 protein. The sample lists about 800,000 distinct CDR3 sequences; approximately 12% were seen once. Antigens of these TCRs are unknown. The sample was blood, either unsorted or a sorted T cell fraction (not recorded which). These receptors all stem from a male donor with ankylosing spondylitis.

A few counts support this clonotype. The V and J genes are TRBV28 and TRBJ1-2; D ambiguous. Germline loops: CDR1 MDHEN, CDR2 SYDVKM. V dropped 2 bases and J dropped 4 bases, with 14 bases sitting between them. The CDR3 is 15 residues long. As DNA, the CDR3 is TGTGCCAGCAGTTTAAGTGGTGTACAGTCCTATGGCTACACCTTC. This encodes CASSLSGVQSYGYTF.

The gene calls are TRBV18 and TRBJ1-1; no clear D. Germline V gives CDR1 KGHSH, CDR2 LQKENI. V lost 1 base, J lost 3 bases, and 9 bases lay in between. The CDR3 is made up of 14 amino acids. The CDR3 sequence: CASSPLFRYTEAFF. In DNA, the CDR3 is TGTGCCAGCTCACCACTCTTTCGGTACACTGAAGCTTTCTTT.

This clonotype was counted between two and nine times. The chain employs TRBV12-3 or TRBV12-4 and TRBJ1-2; D unclear. V was pared by 7 bases and J by 8 bases, with 20 bases between. This CDR3 is built from 14 residues. CDR3 nucleotides: TGTGCCAGCAAGCCCCAGCCCTTAGTAGGAGGCTACACCTTC. Amino acid sequence: CASKPQPLVGGYTF.

CDR3 nucleotides: TGCGCCAGCAGCGCGAGTCCCGGCGGTGCCCTGGAGCAGTACTTC. Protein product: CASSASPGGALEQYF. This chain connects TRBV4-1 to TRBJ2-7; D gene uncertain. Germline V gene data show CDR1 as MGHRA and CDR2 as YSYEKL. With 5 bases removed from V and 7 bases from J, the gap between germline ends came to 21 bases. The CDR3 contains 15 residues.

This clonotype was found many times. The rearrangement links TRBV5-1 to TRBJ1-2, with D uncertain. The CDR3 is made up of 14 amino acids. Germline assignment: CDR1 SGHRS and CDR2 YFSETQ. V lost 1 base, J lost 4 bases, and 11 bases lay in between. CDR3 sequence (DNA): TGCGCCAGCAGCTTGCCGGGAAGAAGCTATGGCTACACCTTC. Its protein product is CASSLPGRSYGYTF. Filled out from reference TRBV5-1 and TRBJ1-2, the complete variable domain reads KAGVTQTPRYLIKTRGQQVTLSCSPISGHRSVSWYQQTPGQGLQFLFEYFSETQRNKGNFPGRFSGRQFSNSRSEMNVSTLELGDSALYLCASSLPGRSYGYTFGSGTRLTVV.

This clonotype was counted between two and nine times. A junction boundary mismatches the germline segment, possibly from a read error. The chain is built from TRBV9 and TRBJ2-5, with TRBD1 as a possible D gene (7 bases). The CDR3 is made up of 15 amino acids. CDR1 and CDR2 (germline): SGDLS, YYNGEE. CDR3 bases: TGTGCCAGCAGCGCGGAGGGGGCAACAAGAGAGGCCCAGTACTTC. This translates into CASSAEGATREAQYF.

The J gene is TRBJ1-2, the V gene TRBV7-2; the D is unclear. V gave up 4 bases and J gave up 4 bases, with 16 bases separating them. The CDR3 loop spans 15 amino acids. Germline lookup yields CDR1 SGHTA and CDR2 FQGNSA. CDR3 sequence: CASSYYTGRSYGYTF. The DNA of the CDR3 is TGTGCCAGCAGCTACTACACGGGAAGGTCCTATGGCTACACCTTC.

This clonotype was detected a few times. The rearrangement joins TRBV6-5 to TRBJ2-3, with D hard to call. The germline V and J ends were trimmed by 0 bases and 0 bases, with 4 bases remaining between them. The CDR3 has 14 residues. Per the germline V gene, CDR1 is MNHEY and CDR2 is SVGAGI. DNA for the CDR3: TGTGCCAGCAGTTACTCTTTAAGCACAGATACGCAGTATTTT. Translating gives CASSYSLSTDTQYF.

At least ten counts were recorded for this clonotype. The V and J genes are TRBV29-1 and TRBJ1-1, with D maybe TRBD1 (5 bases). Germline V CDR1 and CDR2: SQVTM, ANQGSEA. With 7 bases removed from V and 1 base from J, the gap between germline ends came to 19 bases. The CDR3 runs to 15 residues. The CDR3 coding sequence is TGCAGCGCGGTAGGGCTATCGACAGAGAACACTGAAGCTTTCTTT. Translated, it gives CSAVGLSTENTEAFF.

This clonotype was detected a few times. This chain links TRBV7-2 with TRBJ2-7, with 10 nucleotides matching TRBD2. CDR1 is SGHTA, CDR2 FQGNSA, per germline. The V and J ends lost 5 bases and 3 bases, in that order; junction bases with no gene match: 7. The CDR3 is 15 residues long. CDR3 loop: CASSLRTSGYYEQYF. The CDR3 nucleotides read TGTGCCAGCAGCCTACGGACTAGCGGCTACTACGAGCAGTACTTC.

The table lists this clonotype with a few counts. The chain couples TRBV5-4 to TRBJ2-7; 10 bases align to TRBD2. Trimming took 3 bases from V and 3 from J; bases not matched to a gene: 9. This CDR3 has 16 amino acids. Per germline, CDR1 SGHNT and CDR2 YYREEE (reference sequence). The chain's CDR3 is CASSSRTSGQLYEQYF. Here the CDR3 DNA reads TGTGCCAGCAGCTCTAGGACTAGCGGACAACTCTACGAGCAGTACTTC.

The V gene is TRBV9, the J gene TRBJ1-2; D gene uncertain. The germline V and J ends were trimmed by 3 bases and 2 bases, with 8 bases remaining between them. CDR1 and CDR2 from the germline V gene are SGDLS and YYNGEE. This CDR3 is 13 amino acids long. In nucleotides, the CDR3 is TGTGCCAGCAGCGCACTTCAGAACTATGGCTACACCTTC. Its translation: CASSALQNYGYTF.

As to this clonotype: One junction end does not reproduce the germline sequence, and a read error may be involved. The V and J genes are TRBV12-3 or TRBV12-4 and TRBJ1-2; no clear D gene. The CDR3 extends over 11 amino acids. The CDR3 reads CARSLRDGYTF. The CDR3 bases are TGTGCCAGGAGTTTAAGGGATGGCTACACCTTC.

The chain recombines TRBV7-2 with TRBJ1-1, with D perhaps matching TRBD1 (5 bases). The CDR3 has 16 amino acids. Trimming removed 5 bases at V and 1 base at J, with 17 bases between. CDR1 SGHTA and CDR2 FQGNSA come from the germline V gene. The CDR3: CASSAGTGGWNTEAFF. In DNA, the CDR3 is TGTGCCAGCAGCGCAGGGACGGGTGGTTGGAACACTGAAGCTTTCTTT. Complete variable domain (other parts from reference TRBV7-2 and TRBJ1-1): GAGVSQSPSNKVTEKGKDVELRCDPISGHTALYWYRQSLGQGLEFLIYFQGNSAPDKSGLPSDRFSAERTGGSVSTLTIQRTQQEDSAVYLCASSAGTGGWNTEAFFGQGTRLTVV.